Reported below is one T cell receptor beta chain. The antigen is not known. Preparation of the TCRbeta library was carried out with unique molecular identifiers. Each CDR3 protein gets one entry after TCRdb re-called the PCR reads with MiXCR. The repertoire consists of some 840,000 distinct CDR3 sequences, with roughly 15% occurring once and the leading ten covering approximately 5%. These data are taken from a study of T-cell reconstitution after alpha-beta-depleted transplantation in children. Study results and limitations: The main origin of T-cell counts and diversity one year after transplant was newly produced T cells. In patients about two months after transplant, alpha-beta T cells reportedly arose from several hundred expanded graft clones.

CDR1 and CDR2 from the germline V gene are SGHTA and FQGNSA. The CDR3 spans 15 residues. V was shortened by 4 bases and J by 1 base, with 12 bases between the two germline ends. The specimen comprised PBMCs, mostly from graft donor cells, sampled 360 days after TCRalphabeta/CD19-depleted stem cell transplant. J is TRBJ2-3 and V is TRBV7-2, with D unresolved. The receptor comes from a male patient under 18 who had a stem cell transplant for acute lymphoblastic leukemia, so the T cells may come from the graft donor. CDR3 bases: TGTGCCAGCAGCTCGGACCCCTTCCGCACAGATACGCAGTATTTT. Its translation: CASSSDPFRTDTQYF.